This T cell receptor (beta chain) was retrieved from a study of blood T cell repertoires in COVID-19. Study details: COVID-19 samples from acute and convalescent phases originated in the United States, Italy and Spain. The analysed material was cDNA or gDNA that came from T cells, B-cell-depleted T cells, or PBMCs.

Per the study methods: Amplifying reference gene primers gave estimates of nucleated cell counts. Assay: immunoSEQ multiplex PCR; the TCRdb copy retains only in-frame clones and omits some. That table is the source of V, J and clone size, and D and trimming were worked out from the DNA. Of roughly 180,000 clones in the sample, approximately 84% were seen once. Germline CDR1 and CDR2: SQVTM and ANQGSEA. V was pared by 7 bases and J by 7 bases, with 19 bases between. The CDR3 has 13 amino acids. The rearrangement uses TRBV29-1 and TRBJ1-1; D is perhaps TRBD1 (5 bases). The TCR was taken from a human donor in a cohort sampled during active COVID-19. The source material was peripheral blood. The CDR3 loop is CSGKQAAVSEAFF. CDR3 nucleotides: TGCAGCGGTAAACAGGCGGCCGTCAGTGAAGCTTTCTTT.